Listed below are T cell receptor beta chains from one sample, sequenced in a study of identical twins. From the 5' RACE reads, TCRdb called clonotypes with MiXCR, one entry per CDR3 protein. Seen here are 420,000 or so distinct CDR3 sequences, roughly 20% observed once, and the top ten hold 9% to 15%. Specimen: naive T cells sorted from blood. The receptors originated from a man aged 45-65 years in good health. The CDR3 runs from the conserved cysteine through the conserved F or W. A D gene is named only where the DNA matches it firmly. Clone size appears in some rows only: once, few, many, or a class for an expanded clone.

len | abundance | j_gene | v_gene | d_gene | CDR3nt | CDR3aa
13 | - | TRBJ2-1 | TRBV7-2 | TRBD1 | TGTGCCAGCAGCTCGGACAGGGGGCATGAGCAGTTCTTC | CASSSDRGHEQFF
14 | few | TRBJ2-7 | TRBV5-1 | - | TGCGCCAGCAGCTCAGAAGCGGTGTCCTACGAGCAGTACTTC | CASSSEAVSYEQYF
15 | once | TRBJ1-2 | TRBV20-1 | - | TGCAGTGCCCGGGCCGGGGGGCAGGACCCCTATGGCTACACCTTC | CSARAGGQDPYGYTF
17 | many | TRBJ2-3 | TRBV7-2 | - | TGTGCCAGCAGCTCCAGACGGGGCTTTGGGAAGACAGATACGCAGTATTTT | CASSSRRGFGKTDTQYF
18 | few | TRBJ1-5 | TRBV4-2 | - | TGTGCCAGCAGCCAAGGAGATGGGTCGACTGGCTTAAATCAGCCCCAGCATTTT | CASSQGDGSTGLNQPQHF
14 | few | TRBJ1-2 | TRBV5-5 | - | TGTGCCAGCAGCTTGGCGGGAGGGGGCTATGGCTACACCTTC | CASSLAGGGYGYTF
13 | few | TRBJ2-3 | TRBV20-1 | - | TGCAGTGCTAGAGATGTCCAAACAGATACGCAGTATTTT | CSARDVQTDTQYF
15 | - | TRBJ2-1 | TRBV30 | TRBD2 | TGTGCCTACACAACGGGACTAGCGGGGGGGAATGAGCAGTTCTTC | CAYTTGLAGGNEQFF
12 | few | TRBJ2-7 | TRBV20-1 | - | TGCAGTGCTAGGGAAGGAACCTACGAGCAGTACTTC | CSAREGTYEQYF
14 | many | TRBJ2-1 | TRBV27 | TRBD2 | TGTGCCAGCAGTCTCGGACTAGTGGGGAATGAGCAGTTCTTC | CASSLGLVGNEQFF
17 | - | TRBJ2-3 | TRBV9 | - | TGTGCCAGCAGCGTGCGGCGGGGTGGGGGGATCACAGATACGCAGTATTTT | CASSVRRGGGITDTQYF
18 | many | TRBJ2-2 | TRBV15 | - | TGTGCCACGCGTAACGGGCCCAGGTCTTTCGCGAACACCGGGGAGCTGTTTTTT | CATRNGPRSFANTGELFF
16 | many | TRBJ2-1 | TRBV15 | - | TGTGCCACCAGCAGAAAACCCTGGACCGATGACAATGAGCAGTTCTTC | CATSRKPWTDDNEQFF
16 | - | TRBJ2-1 | TRBV9 | TRBD2 | TGTGCCAGCAGCGTAGTCGGCGGGAGGGCCTACAATGAGCAGTTCTTC | CASSVVGGRAYNEQFF
13 | few | TRBJ1-2 | TRBV4-3 | TRBD1 | TGCGCCAGCAGCCGGGGACAGGGTTTAGGCTACACCTTC | CASSRGQGLGYTF
13 | few | TRBJ1-2 | TRBV10-3 | TRBD1 | TGTGCCATGGCCGAACAGGGGTCCTATGGCTACACCTTC | CAMAEQGSYGYTF
16 | few | TRBJ1-2 | TRBV3-1 | TRBD1 | TGTGCCAGCAGCCAAGTTGTCGGACAGGTCTTCTATGGCTACACCTTC | CASSQVVGQVFYGYTF
14 | - | TRBJ2-4 | TRBV20-1 | TRBD1 | TGCAGTGCTAGGGTACAGGGGGCGTTTGACATTCAGTACTTC | CSARVQGAFDIQYF
15 | few | TRBJ2-1 | TRBV5-6 | TRBD2 | TGTGCCAGCAGTAGTGAAGCGGGGGGGCCTTATGAGCAGTTCTTC | CASSSEAGGPYEQFF
14 | - | TRBJ2-7 | TRBV7-2 | - | TGTGCCAGCAGCGGTGGACAGTTCTCCTACGAGCAGTACTTC | CASSGGQFSYEQYF
13 | - | TRBJ2-5 | TRBV20-1 | - | TGCAGTGCTAGAGGTTTGACTAGAGAGACCCAGTACTTC | CSARGLTRETQYF
13 | - | TRBJ2-5 | TRBV28 | - | TGTGCCAGCAGTCCGACTTGGCTCGAGACCCAGTACTTC | CASSPTWLETQYF
16 | few | TRBJ2-2 | TRBV3-1 | - | TGTGCCAGCAGCCAAGACCGTAGGGGCAGGGCCGGGGAGCTGTTTTTT | CASSQDRRGRAGELFF
15 | few | TRBJ2-7 | TRBV12-3/TRBV12-4 | TRBD2 | TGTGCCAGCAGCGAGGCTAGCGGGGGATCCTACGAGCAGTACTTC | CASSEASGGSYEQYF
18 | - | TRBJ2-1 | TRBV4-2 | TRBD2 | TGTGCCAGCAGCCAAGATAAGACTAGCGGGCCACCCTACAATGAGCAGTTCTTC | CASSQDKTSGPPYNEQFF